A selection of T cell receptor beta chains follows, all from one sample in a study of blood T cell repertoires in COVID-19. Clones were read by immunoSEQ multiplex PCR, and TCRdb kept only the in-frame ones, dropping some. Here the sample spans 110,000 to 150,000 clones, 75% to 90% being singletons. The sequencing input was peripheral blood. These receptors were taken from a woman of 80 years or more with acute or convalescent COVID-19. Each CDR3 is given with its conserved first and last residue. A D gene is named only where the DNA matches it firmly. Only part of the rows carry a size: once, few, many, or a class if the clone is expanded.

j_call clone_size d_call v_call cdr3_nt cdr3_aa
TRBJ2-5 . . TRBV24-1 TGTGCCACCAGTGATGGCTTTTCGGAGACCCAGTACTTC CATSDGFSETQYF
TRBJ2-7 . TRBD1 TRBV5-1 TGCGCCAGCAGCTTCGAGACAGGGGGTGGGGTTACCTACGAGCAGTACTTC CASSFETGGGVTYEQYF
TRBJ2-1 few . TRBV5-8 TGTGCCAGCAGCTTGGCCGGTCCACAGATCTACAATGAGCAGTTCTTC CASSLAGPQIYNEQFF
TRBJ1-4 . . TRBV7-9 TGTGCCAGCAGCTTATCAACCGAGGAAAAACTGTTTTTT CASSLSTEEKLFF
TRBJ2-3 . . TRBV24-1 TGTGCCACCAGTGATTGGCCAACAGATACGCAGTATTTT CATSDWPTDTQYF
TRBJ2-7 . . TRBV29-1 TGCAGCGTTGAAGATGGTGGCACCTACGAGCAGTACTTC CSVEDGGTYEQYF
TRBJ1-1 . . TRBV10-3 TGTGCCATCTCGGGGGACACTGAAGCTTTCTTT CAISGDTEAFF
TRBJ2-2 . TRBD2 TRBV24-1 TGTGCCACCAGTGGTCCGGGACTAGCAGACGACACCGGGGAGCTGTTTTTT CATSGPGLADDTGELFF
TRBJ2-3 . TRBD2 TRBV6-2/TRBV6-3 TGTGCCAGCAGCTCCCCGGGGGGGCTTGCAGATACGCAGTATTTT CASSSPGGLADTQYF
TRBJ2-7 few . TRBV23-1 TGCGCCAATGTCAGGTCAGTCCGATTCTACGAGCAGTACTTC CANVRSVRFYEQYF
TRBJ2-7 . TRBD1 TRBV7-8 TGTGCCAGCAGCTTAGGGTCGACAGGGGCCCACGAGCAGTACTTC CASSLGSTGAHEQYF